This T cell receptor (beta chain) stems from a study of shared clonotypes between healthy human individuals (dated by TCRdb to about 2020). With respect to the entire study: The cohort comprised two women and three men aged 18 to 49 years. To estimate repertoire size and how much clonotype sharing occurs between individuals, the study deeply sequenced the blood TCR repertoires of roughly 5 healthy adults. Libraries were prepared and TCR repertoires were sequenced by different laboratories using diverse techniques, in order to increase sequencing depth and limit assay-specific biases. Each donor's leukapheresis produced roughly between roughly 0.85 and 10 billion PBMCs. General conclusions and limits of the study: The genetic and exposure-history diversity represented was limited by the small number of donors. Only blood was sampled, and tissue TCR repertoires likely differ from those in blood. Pairwise subsampling indicated that sequencing depth was expected to affect the degree of clonotype sharing among donors.

Trimming removed 3 bases from V and 7 bases from J; the gene matches leave 6 bases unexplained. The germline V gene (reference sequence) provides CDR1 GTSNPN and CDR2 SVGIG. Including cysteine and phenylalanine, the CDR3 has 13 amino acids. The retained sequence is limited to the CDR3, 39 bases, with the frame set at the first base. Healthy HIV-negative adults with no recently reported acute infections or vaccinations were included as donors. Every donor was a Caucasian adult residing in Nashville, Tennessee, USA. In the unsorted samples, 87 million or so PBMCs were counted, and genomic DNA was extracted using the QIAamp DNA Blood Mini kit. Blood was collected by leukapheresis, and PBMCs were isolated by Ficoll-Histopaque density gradient centrifugation and then cryopreserved in liquid nitrogen vapor phase. Using the deep immunoSEQ assay, multiplex PCR amplified TCR CDR3 regions from genomic DNA. Extracted genomic DNA from each cell subset was spread evenly across all wells of several immunoSEQ 96-well plates, with each plate serving as a replicate. For unsorted PBMC, each replicate PCR was loaded with about 300 ng genomic DNA, equivalent to 25,000 to 35,000 T cell genomes. Ten immunoSEQ deep assay plates were used to sequence unsorted PBMC genomic DNA. Purified libraries were quantified with a Qubit 3.0 fluorometer, sized on a Bioanalyzer 2100, and re-quantified with the KAPA Library Quantification kit. Every immunoSEQ 96-well plate was sequenced on a dedicated single-read 150-cycle Illumina NextSeq 550 flow cell. Under the source paper's analysis protocol: The immunoSEQ output contained only junctional sequences without quality scores, so filtering could not match that applied to full-length reads. To assign V/J genes and CDR3, sequences were annotated using PyIR, a Python wrapper for IgBLAST v1.9, with IMGT germline references. Reads were removed for weak V/J assignments (E-value above 1e-6), missing CDR3, stop codons, out-of-frame junctions, or ambiguous translated residues. V3J clonotypes were defined as sequences sharing the same inferred V gene, J gene, and CDR3 amino acid sequence. Percentage overlap between repertoires was computed as shared unique clonotypes divided by the size of the smaller repertoire. Richness of each repertoire was evaluated using RTK rarefaction, the Chao1 estimator, and Recon v2.1 estimates of unobserved clonotypes. TCRdb stores this immuneACCESS table with in-frame sequences only. Part of the clones is absent; in the studies checked, under half of the shortfall reflects unresolved V genes, and no reason is known for the rest. The V and J calls and the clone size are those of that table, but D and trimming were determined from the DNA. The sample contains about half a million clones, around 73% of them found a single time. Jointly, the top ten make up around 13% of the sample.

Worth noting for this clone: Its antigen remains unidentified. One base away there is no much larger clone; base qualities are not given.

Sequencing was performed on PBMCs. The receptor chain draws on TRBV30 and TRBJ1-2; TRBD1 lines up with 9 middle nucleotides. This TCR derives from a woman in her 40s in good health. Some clones in this sample may be carry-over from other donors' samples. The CDR3 here reads CAWRGGQGSGYTF. The base sequence is TGTGCCTGGAGGGGGGGACAGGGATCTGGCTACACCTTC.